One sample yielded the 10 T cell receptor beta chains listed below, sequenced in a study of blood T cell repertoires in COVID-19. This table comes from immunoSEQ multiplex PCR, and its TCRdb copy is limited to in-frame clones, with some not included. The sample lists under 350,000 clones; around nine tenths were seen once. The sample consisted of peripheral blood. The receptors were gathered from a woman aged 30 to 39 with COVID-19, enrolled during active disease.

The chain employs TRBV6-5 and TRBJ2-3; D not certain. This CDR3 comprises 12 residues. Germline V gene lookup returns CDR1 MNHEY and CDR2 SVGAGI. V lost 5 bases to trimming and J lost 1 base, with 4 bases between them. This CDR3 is CASSLGTDTQYF. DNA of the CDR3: TGTGCCAGCAGTCTAGGCACAGATACGCAGTATTTT.

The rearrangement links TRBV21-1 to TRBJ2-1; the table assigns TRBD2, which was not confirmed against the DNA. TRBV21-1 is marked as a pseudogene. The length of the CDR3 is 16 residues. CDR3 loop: CASSKTLAGGFNEQFF. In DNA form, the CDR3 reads TGTGCCAGCAGCAAAACCCTAGCGGGGGGCTTCAATGAGCAGTTCTTC.

The DNA of the CDR3 is TGTGCCAGCAGCTTCTTCTATGAACAGTACTCCTACAATGAGCAGTTCTTC. Its translation is CASSFFYEQYSYNEQFF. This chain joins TRBV7-9 and TRBJ2-1, with D hard to call. Germline V gives CDR1 SEHNR, CDR2 FQNEAQ (reference sequence). CDR3 length: 17 amino acids. Trimming removed 3 bases at V and 0 bases at J, with 15 bases between.

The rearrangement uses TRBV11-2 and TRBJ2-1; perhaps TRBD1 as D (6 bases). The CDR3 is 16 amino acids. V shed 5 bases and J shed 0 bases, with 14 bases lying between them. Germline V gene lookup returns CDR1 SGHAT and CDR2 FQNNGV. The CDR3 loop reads CASSKQGRLSYNEQFF. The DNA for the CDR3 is TGTGCCAGCAGCAAACAGGGACGTCTCTCCTACAATGAGCAGTTCTTC.

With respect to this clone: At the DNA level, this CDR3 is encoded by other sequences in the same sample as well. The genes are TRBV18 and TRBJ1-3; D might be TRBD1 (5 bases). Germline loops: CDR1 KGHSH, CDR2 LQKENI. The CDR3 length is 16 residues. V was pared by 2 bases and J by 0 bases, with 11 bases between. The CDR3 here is CASSPGTVNSGNTIYF. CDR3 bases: TGTGCCAGCTCACCAGGGACTGTGAACTCTGGAAACACCATATATTTT.

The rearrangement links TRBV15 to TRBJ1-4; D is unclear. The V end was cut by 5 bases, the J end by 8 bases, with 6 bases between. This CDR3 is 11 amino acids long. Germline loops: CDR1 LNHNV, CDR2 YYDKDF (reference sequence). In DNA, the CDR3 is TGTGCCACCAGCTTGCGAGAAAAACTGTTTTTT. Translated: CATSLREKLFF. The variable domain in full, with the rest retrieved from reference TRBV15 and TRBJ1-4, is DAMVIQNPRYQVTQFGKPVTLSCSQTLNHNVMYWYQQKSSQAPKLLFHYYDKDFNNEADTPDNFQSRRPNTSFCFLDIRSPGLGDTAMYLCATSLREKLFFGSGTQLSVL.

CDR3 residues: CASSLWTAYLTYGYTF. For the CDR3, the DNA is TGTGCCAGCAGCCTTTGGACAGCCTACCTCACCTATGGCTACACCTTC. The rearrangement uses TRBV3-1 (or the pseudogene TRBV3-2) and TRBJ1-2; TRBD1 is a possible D gene (6 bases). The germline V gene encodes CDR1 LGHDT and CDR2 YNNKEL (reference sequence). The CDR3 is 16 amino acids. Trimming shortened V by 4 bases and J by 4 bases, and 19 bases separated the two germline ends.

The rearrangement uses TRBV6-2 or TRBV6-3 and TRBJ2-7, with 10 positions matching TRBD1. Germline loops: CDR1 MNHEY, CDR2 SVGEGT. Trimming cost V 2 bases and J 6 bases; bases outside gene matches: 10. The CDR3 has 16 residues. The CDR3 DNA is TGTGCCAGCAGTTACCGGTCGGGACAGGGGTACAGCGAGCAGTACTTC. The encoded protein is CASSYRSGQGYSEQYF.

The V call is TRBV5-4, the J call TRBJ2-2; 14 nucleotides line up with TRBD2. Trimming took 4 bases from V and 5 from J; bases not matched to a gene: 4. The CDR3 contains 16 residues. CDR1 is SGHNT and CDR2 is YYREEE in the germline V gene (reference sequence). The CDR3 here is CASSPGLAGGTGELFF. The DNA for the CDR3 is TGTGCCAGCAGCCCTGGACTAGCGGGGGGTACCGGGGAGCTGTTTTTT.

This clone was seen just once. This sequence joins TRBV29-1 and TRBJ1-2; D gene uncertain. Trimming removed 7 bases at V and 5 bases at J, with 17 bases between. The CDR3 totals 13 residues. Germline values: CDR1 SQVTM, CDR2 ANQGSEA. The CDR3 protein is CSAGGPGSYGYTF. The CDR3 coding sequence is TGCAGCGCCGGAGGGCCGGGATCATATGGCTACACCTTC.